This T cell receptor beta chain emerged from a study of shared clonotypes between healthy human individuals. Study-level background: Per donor, three plates held CD4 naive cells, three held CD4 memory, two held CD8 naive and one held CD8 memory.

As for this clone: Its specificity is unknown.

The authors' processing: There were no quality scores in the junction-only immunoSEQ sequences, so filtering differed. Libraries were prepared by immunoSEQ multiplex PCR; TCRdb keeps only in-frame clonotypes and omits some of them. The V and J calls and clone size come from that table; D and trimming were worked out from the DNA. The sample lists 2 million to 2.5 million clones, approximately 95% seen once, with about 0.39% in the top ten. General study points: Sampling involved blood alone; tissue repertoires likely differ.

The donors, healthy adults who were HIV-negative, had experienced no recent acute infections or vaccinations. This CDR3 has 16 residues. Germline CDR1 SEHNR, CDR2 FQNEAQ (reference sequence). Trimming pared 4 bases from V and 4 bases from J, leaving 19 bases between. The chain recombines TRBV7-9 with TRBJ1-2; D not resolved. Source material: naive CD4+ T cells from PBMCs. The sample's subset: CD45RA+ positively selected. The clonotype was recovered from a man between 18 and 35 years old in good health. Some clones in this sample may be carry-over from other donors' samples. Written as DNA, the CDR3 is TGTGCCAGCAGCTCCCCCATCGGGCGGGAAGTCTATGGCTACACCTTC. This sequence encodes CASSSPIGREVYGYTF.